What follows are 18 T cell receptor beta chains derived from one specimen sequenced in a study of T cell changes during pregnancy in multiple sclerosis. The protocol was immunoSEQ multiplex PCR, while the TCRdb copy is restricted to in-frame clones and leaves out a portion. The sample yields about 15,000 clones, 95% to 97% seen once. The sample consisted of peripheral blood, taken in the third trimester of pregnancy. These receptors all come from a female donor with multiple sclerosis, enrolled in a pregnancy study.

The chain carries TRBV9 and TRBJ2-3, with D possibly matching TRBD2 (5 bases). CDR1 and CDR2 (germline): SGDLS, YYNGEE. V lost 1 base and J lost 0, with 12 bases in between. The CDR3 has 16 amino acids. The CDR3 sequence: CASSVTSSASTDTQYF. CDR3 bases: TGTGCCAGCAGCGTAACCAGTAGCGCTAGCACAGATACGCAGTATTTT.

The V gene is TRBV18, the J gene TRBJ1-5, with D uncertain. Trimming removed 3 bases from V and 5 bases from J, with 8 bases in between. CDR3 length: 13 residues. Per germline, CDR1 KGHSH and CDR2 LQKENI. This chain's CDR3 is CASSPRADQPQHF. DNA of the CDR3: TGTGCCAGCTCACCGCGGGCGGATCAGCCCCAGCATTTT. The full variable domain, in which reference TRBV18 and TRBJ1-5 provide the parts outside the CDR3, is NAGVMQNPRHLVRRRGQEARLRCSPMKGHSHVYWYRQLPEEGLKFMVYLQKENIIDESGMPKERFSAEFPKEGPSILRIQQVVRGDSAAYFCASSPRADQPQHFGDGTRLSIL.

The chain uses TRBV7-9 and TRBJ1-5, with 10 bases fitting TRBD1. V trimming: 6 bases; J trimming: 9 bases; junction bases outside the gene matches: 8. The CDR3 contains 14 residues. Germline CDR1 reads SEHNR; CDR2 reads FQNEAQ (reference sequence). CDR3 region: CASSVGQGGRPQHF. CDR3 nucleotide sequence: TGTGCCAGCAGTGTTGGACAGGGGGGTCGGCCCCAGCATTTT.

The chain uses TRBV9 and TRBJ2-5, with 7 bases identical to TRBD2. Germline-derived CDR1 and CDR2 are SGDLS and YYNGEE. The CDR3 totals 15 residues. The V and J ends lost 0 bases and 5 bases, in that order; junction bases with no gene match: 7. The CDR3 nucleotides are TGTGCCAGCAGCGTAGGATCCCGGGAGGCGGAGACCCAGTACTTC. Translated, it gives CASSVGSREAETQYF.

The rearrangement links TRBV5-1 to TRBJ1-1, with D perhaps matching TRBD1 (5 bases). The germline gives CDR1 SGHRS, CDR2 YFSETQ. Trimming removed 4 bases from V and 1 base from J, with 11 bases in between. This CDR3 has 14 amino acids. Written as DNA, the CDR3 is TGCGCCAGCAGCCCGACTGGGGCGAACACTGAAGCTTTCTTT. Amino acids: CASSPTGANTEAFF.

This chain joins TRBV7-6 and TRBJ2-5; D might be TRBD1 (7 bases). This CDR3 contains 14 residues. From germline, CDR1 is SGHVS and CDR2 FNYEAQ. V was clipped by 5 bases and J by 4 bases, with 14 bases between them. The CDR3 nucleotides are TGTGCCAGCAGCCTCAGGGGGGAAGGAGAGACCCAGTACTTC. It yields the protein CASSLRGEGETQYF.

V is TRBV7-2 and J is TRBJ2-5, with TRBD2 matching over 13 bases. V trimming: 5 bases; J trimming: 1 base; junction bases outside the gene matches: 4. This CDR3 has 16 residues. CDR1 is SGHTA and CDR2 is FQGNSA in the germline V gene. The CDR3 DNA follows: TGTGCCAGCAGCCCGACTAGCGGGGGGTTCCAAGAGACCCAGTACTTC. This sequence encodes CASSPTSGGFQETQYF.

V and J are TRBV18 and TRBJ2-7; D call uncertain. V was trimmed by 1 base and J by 1 base, leaving 8 bases between them. In germline, CDR1 is KGHSH, CDR2 LQKENI. This CDR3 comprises 14 residues. The DNA for the CDR3 is TGTGCCAGCTCACCACGTATAGATTCCTACGAGCAGTACTTC. Protein sequence: CASSPRIDSYEQYF.

The rearrangement links TRBV10-2 to TRBJ1-1; TRBD1 agrees at 8 bases. V trimming: 8 bases; J trimming: 10 bases; junction bases outside the gene matches: 9. Germline V lookup: CDR1 WSHSY, CDR2 SAAADI. This CDR3 spans 12 amino acids. The CDR3 reads CASAAGGQGAFF. The CDR3 bases are TGCGCCAGCGCCGCAGGGGGCCAAGGAGCTTTCTTT.

The rearrangement uses TRBV27 and TRBJ1-2; D might be TRBD1 (5 bases). V dropped 6 bases and J dropped 4 bases, with 15 bases sitting between them. Germline CDR1 is MNHEY and CDR2 is SMNVEV (reference sequence). The CDR3 contains 14 residues. CDR3 sequence: CASRAGGRGYGYTF. In nucleotides, the CDR3 is TGTGCCAGCAGGGCCGGGGGTCGAGGCTATGGCTACACCTTC.

The chain uses TRBV18 and TRBJ1-1; the D gene is possibly TRBD1 (5 bases). V shed 3 bases and J shed 4 bases, with 15 bases lying between them. CDR3 length equals 15 residues. Looked up from germline, CDR1 is KGHSH and CDR2 is LQKENI. The CDR3 nucleotides read TGTGCCAGCTCACCGGACGGGGGTTGGGGCACTGAAGCTTTCTTT. Protein: CASSPDGGWGTEAFF.

The rearrangement links TRBV7-9 to TRBJ2-7; TRBD2 matches at 8 bases. The trim removed 4 bases at V and 2 bases at J, leaving 16 bases unmatched. The germline V gene has CDR1 SEHNR and CDR2 FQNEAQ (reference sequence). CDR3 size: 18 residues. Here the CDR3 reads CASSSPGSAGGKPYEQYF. CDR3 coding DNA: TGTGCCAGCAGCTCCCCAGGTAGCGCGGGGGGCAAACCCTACGAGCAGTACTTC.

This chain links TRBV9 with TRBJ2-7, with D perhaps matching TRBD1 (6 bases). Trimming cost V 4 bases and J 2 bases, with 16 bases left between them. The CDR3 runs 15 residues. Germline lookup yields CDR1 SGDLS and CDR2 YYNGEE. The CDR3 reads CASSLTGLAAYEQYF. As DNA, the CDR3 is TGTGCCAGCAGCCTTACAGGGTTGGCCGCCTACGAGCAGTACTTC.

V is TRBV27 and J is TRBJ1-2, with D uncertain. CDR1 is MNHEY and CDR2 is SMNVEV in the germline V gene (reference sequence). The CDR3 sequence is 13 residues long. Trimming took 3 bases from V and 7 from J, leaving 12 bases between them. The CDR3 sequence is CASSFRVNGGYTF. DNA for the CDR3: TGTGCCAGCAGTTTCCGGGTGAACGGTGGCTACACCTTC.

This chain uses TRBV18 with TRBJ2-1, with TRBD2 matching 10 bases. Losses at the gene ends were 1 base for V and 5 bases for J; bases not matched to a gene: 2. Germline CDR1 is KGHSH and CDR2 is LQKENI. This CDR3 spans 15 amino acids. CDR3 nucleotide sequence: TGTGCCAGCTCACCACGGACTAGCGGTGACAATGAGCAGTTCTTC. Protein sequence: CASSPRTSGDNEQFF.

The chain couples TRBV28 to TRBJ1-1; D unclear. This CDR3 is built from 13 residues. Germline CDR1 and CDR2: MDHEN and SYDVKM. V was pared by 5 bases and J by 4 bases, with 11 bases between. CDR3 coding DNA: TGTGCCAGCAGTGCCCGCAGGTCCACTGAAGCTTTCTTT. Its protein is CASSARRSTEAFF.

Only one count was recorded for this clone. The chain uses TRBV2 and TRBJ1-6; TRBD1 might be the D (6 bases). This CDR3 has 18 residues. The germline V gene encodes CDR1 SNHLY and CDR2 FYNNEI. V lost 3 bases and J 7 bases, leaving 22 bases between the germline ends. For the CDR3, the DNA is TGTGCCAGCAGTGATCTGAGAACGCAGGGGCGGTCGAATTCACCCCTCCACTTT. The encoded protein is CASSDLRTQGRSNSPLHF.

This rearrangement joins TRBV2 to TRBJ1-3, with unresolved D. CDR1 SNHLY and CDR2 FYNNEI come from the germline V gene. CDR3 length: 13 amino acids. V was clipped by 7 bases and J by 8 bases, with 15 bases between them. The CDR3: CASMGEFGDTIYF. CDR3 sequence (DNA): TGTGCCAGCATGGGAGAGTTTGGGGACACCATATATTTT.